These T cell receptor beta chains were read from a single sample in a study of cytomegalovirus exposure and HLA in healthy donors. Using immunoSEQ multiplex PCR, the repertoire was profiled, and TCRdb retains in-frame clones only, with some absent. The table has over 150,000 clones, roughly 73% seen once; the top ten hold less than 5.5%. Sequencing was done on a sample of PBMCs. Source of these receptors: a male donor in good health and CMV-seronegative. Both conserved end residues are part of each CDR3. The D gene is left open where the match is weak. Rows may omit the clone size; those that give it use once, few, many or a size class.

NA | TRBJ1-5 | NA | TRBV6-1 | TGTGCCAGCAGTGGCCCGACATTGAGCAATCAGCCCCAGCATTTT | CASSGPTLSNQPQHF
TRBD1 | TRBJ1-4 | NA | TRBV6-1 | TGTGCCAGCAGTGGCCCGGGACAGGGATGGGAAAAACTGTTTTTT | CASSGPGQGWEKLFF
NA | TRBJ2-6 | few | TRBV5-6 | TGTGCCAGCAGCTTCGGGTCGTTCTCTGGGGCCAACGTCCTGACTTTC | CASSFGSFSGANVLTF
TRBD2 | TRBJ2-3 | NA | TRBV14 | TGTGCCAGCAGCCGAAGCGGGAAGGACACAGATACGCAGTATTTT | CASSRSGKDTDTQYF
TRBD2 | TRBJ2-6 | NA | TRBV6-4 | TGTGCCAGCAGTGACTCTACTAGCGGGAGTTCTGGGGCCAACGTCCTGACTTTC | CASSDSTSGSSGANVLTF
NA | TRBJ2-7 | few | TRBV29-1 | TGCAGCGTTGAATACTCGACAGGATTCTCCTACGAGCAGTACTTC | CSVEYSTGFSYEQYF
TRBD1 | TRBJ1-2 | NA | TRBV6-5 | TGTGCCAGCAGTTCCCCCAGGACAGGGATGGCTTATGGCTACACCTTC | CASSSPRTGMAYGYTF
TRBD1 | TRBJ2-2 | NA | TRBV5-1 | TGCGCCAGCAGTCCCGGACAGGGAAGGGGGGAGCTGTTTTTT | CASSPGQGRGELFF
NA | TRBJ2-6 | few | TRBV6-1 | TGTGCCCACAAGGGAGGTGGGGCCAACGTCCTGACTTTC | CAHKGGGANVLTF
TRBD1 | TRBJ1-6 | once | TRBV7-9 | TGTGCCAGCAGCCCGCCGGGACAGGGGAATTCACCCCTCCACTTT | CASSPPGQGNSPLHF
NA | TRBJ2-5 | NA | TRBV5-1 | TGCGCCAGCAGCTCTGGTTCAGGGCGGGAGACCCAGTACTTC | CASSSGSGRETQYF
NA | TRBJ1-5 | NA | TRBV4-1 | TGCGCCAGCAGCCAAGGCCCAGCGGGTAGCAATCAGCCCCAGCATTTT | CASSQGPAGSNQPQHF
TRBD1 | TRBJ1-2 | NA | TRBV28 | TGTGCCAGCAGTTGGGACAGGCTCTATGGCTACACCTTC | CASSWDRLYGYTF
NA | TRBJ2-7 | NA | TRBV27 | TGTGCCAGCAGTTTTCGGCAGGGCCACGAGCAGTACTTC | CASSFRQGHEQYF
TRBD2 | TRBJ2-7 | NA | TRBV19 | TGTGCCAGTAGTATTCGTGGCGCGGGGGGCTCCTACGAGCAGTACTTC | CASSIRGAGGSYEQYF
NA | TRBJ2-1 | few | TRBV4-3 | TGCGCCAGCAGCCAAGACCGCGGCTACAATGAGCAGTTCTTC | CASSQDRGYNEQFF
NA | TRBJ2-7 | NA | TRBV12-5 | TGTGCTAGGTCGGGGTACGAGCAGTACTTC | CARSGYEQYF
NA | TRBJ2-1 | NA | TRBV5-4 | TGTGCCAGCAGCCCCTTCGCTTCAGAGAGGAATGAGCAGTTCTTC | CASSPFASERNEQFF
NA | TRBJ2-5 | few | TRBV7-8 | TGTGCCAGCAGCTTAGACCGGGACAAAGAGACCCAGTACTTC | CASSLDRDKETQYF
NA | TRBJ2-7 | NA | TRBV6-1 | TGTGCCAGCAGTGAAGGGTGGCAGATCTACGAGCAGTACTTC | CASSEGWQIYEQYF
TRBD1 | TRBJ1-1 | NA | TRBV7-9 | TGTGCCAGCAGCCCCGGGACAGGTCTTTACACTGAAGCTTTCTTT | CASSPGTGLYTEAFF
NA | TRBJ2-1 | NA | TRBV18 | TGTGCCAGCTCACCACCAGGACTTTCGGATGAGCAGTTCTTC | CASSPPGLSDEQFF
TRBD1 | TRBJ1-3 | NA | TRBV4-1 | TGCGCCAGCAGCCAAGGACAGGGGGCTACTGGAAACACCATATATTTT | CASSQGQGATGNTIYF
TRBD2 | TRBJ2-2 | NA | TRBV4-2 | TGTGCCAGCAGCCTCGGGACTAGCGGGCAGAACACCGGGGAGCTGTTTTTT | CASSLGTSGQNTGELFF
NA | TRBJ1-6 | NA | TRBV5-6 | TGTGCCAGCAGCTTGGTGATGACGGAGACCTTGGCATTT | CASSLVMTETLAF
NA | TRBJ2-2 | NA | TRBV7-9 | TGTTCCAGCAGCCTATACACCGGGGAGCTGTTTTTT | CSSSLYTGELFF
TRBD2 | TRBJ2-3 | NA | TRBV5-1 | TGCGCCAGCAGCTCCGGGACTAGCGGGGGGAGGGCAGATACGCAGTATTTT | CASSSGTSGGRADTQYF
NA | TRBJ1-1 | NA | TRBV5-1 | TGCGCCAGCAGCTTGGGTGAGGTCGGGAAAGAAGCTTTCTTT | CASSLGEVGKEAFF
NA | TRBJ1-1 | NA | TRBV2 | TGTGCCAGCAGTGAAGCGCTGAGGGTAACTGAAGCTTTCTTT | CASSEALRVTEAFF
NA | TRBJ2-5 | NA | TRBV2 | TGTGCCAGCAGTGGTTCAGGGCAAGAGACCCAGTACTTC | CASSGSGQETQYF
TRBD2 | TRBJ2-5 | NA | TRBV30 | TGTGCCTGGACTAGCGGTCAAGAGACCCAGTACTTC | CAWTSGQETQYF
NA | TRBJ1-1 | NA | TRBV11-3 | TGTGCCAGCAGCTTCGGGTCGAACACTGAAGCTTTCTTT | CASSFGSNTEAFF
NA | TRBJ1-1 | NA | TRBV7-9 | TGTGCCAGCAGTTCGGGGGAACGTGAAGCTTTCTTT | CASSSGEREAFF
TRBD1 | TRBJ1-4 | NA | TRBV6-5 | TGTGCCAGCAGCAACCCGGGACAGGGTGGGGAAAAACTGTTTTTT | CASSNPGQGGEKLFF